The clone carrying this T cell receptor beta chain came up a few times. The antigen remains unidentified. Blood genomic DNA input for TRB amplification was 250-500 ng. This specimen comes from a study of T and B cells in COVID-19 patients. On the study more broadly: The recovered patients had mostly mild to moderate COVID-19 with outpatient management.

CDR1 is MNHNS, CDR2 SASEGT, per germline. The length of the CDR3 is 15 residues. The J segment lost 0 bases and the V segment lost 6 bases, leaving 6 bases of the junction unmatched. Notes on the study in general: Highly clonal in active COVID-19, TRB repertoires exceeded healthy-donor diversity and richness at recovery. Few blood samples existed from mildly ill patients during symptoms or early in severe cases.

Multiplex PCR with BIOMED2 TRB-A/B primer pools amplified TRB rearrangements. MiXCR was run by TCRdb on the multiplex PCR reads, yielding one entry per CDR3 protein. The sample holds around 16,000 distinct CDR3 sequences; about 30% are singletons and the top ten take 3.1%. The receptor was isolated from a human donor who had recovered from COVID-19. The specimen sequenced was blood. V and J are TRBV6-1 and TRBJ2-7; TRBD1 agrees at 9 bases. Here the CDR3 reads CASRELTGGSYEQYF. DNA for the CDR3: TGTGCCAGCAGGGAACTGACAGGGGGCTCCTACGAGCAGTACTTC.